This T cell receptor (beta chain) originates from a study of blood T cells in healthy people across ages. Whole-study results and caveats: It was the long-lived donors that had more naive CD4+ cells and higher diversity than aged donors.

Each individual donor underwent a draw of ten milliliters of peripheral blood. This CDR3 is 11 amino acids long. Germline CDR1 and CDR2: SNHLY and FYNNEI. Trimming left V 10 bases short and J 0 bases short, with 7 bases between. The second PCR ran about 6 to 12 cycles with a sample-barcoded 5' primer and J-beta primers. TCRdb re-called the 5' RACE reads with MiXCR, one entry per CDR3 protein. The profile covers 1.5 million to 2 million distinct CDR3 sequences, with just under 50% appearing a single time and less than 2.5% taken by the ten largest. For this clonotype: Its antigen is not identified.

Sequences were obtained from blood. The clonotype was recovered from a woman in her forties in good health. The V and J genes are TRBV2 and TRBJ2-7; D tentatively fits TRBD1 or TRBD2 (5 bases each). The CDR3 DNA is TGTGCCATTGGGGGCTCCTACGAGCAGTACTTC. Translation: CAIGGSYEQYF.